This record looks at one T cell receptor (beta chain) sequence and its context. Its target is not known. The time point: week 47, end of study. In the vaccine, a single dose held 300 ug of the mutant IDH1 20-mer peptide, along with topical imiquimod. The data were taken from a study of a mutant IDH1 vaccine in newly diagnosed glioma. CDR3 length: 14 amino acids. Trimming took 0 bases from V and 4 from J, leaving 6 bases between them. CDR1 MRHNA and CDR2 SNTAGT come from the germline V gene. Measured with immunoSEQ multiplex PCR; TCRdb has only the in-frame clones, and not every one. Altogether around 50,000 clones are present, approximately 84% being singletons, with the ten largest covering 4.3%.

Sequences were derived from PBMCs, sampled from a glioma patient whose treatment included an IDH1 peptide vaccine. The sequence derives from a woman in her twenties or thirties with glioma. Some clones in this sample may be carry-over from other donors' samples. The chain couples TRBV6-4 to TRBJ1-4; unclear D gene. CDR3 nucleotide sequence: TGTGCCAGCAGTGACTCAGGCCTTAATGAAAAACTGTTTTTT. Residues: CASSDSGLNEKLFF.